This T cell receptor beta chain emerged from a study of blood T cell repertoires in COVID-19. Turning to the study itself: Donors in the United States, Italy and Spain gave samples during acute or convalescent COVID-19. The analysed material was cDNA or gDNA that came from T cells, B-cell-depleted T cells, or PBMCs.

The CDR3 has 14 amino acids. Trimming removed 7 bases from V and 9 bases from J, with 16 bases in between. Germline CDR1 SGHAT, CDR2 FQDESV (reference sequence). Authors' analysis steps: Reference gene primer amplification yielded estimated nucleated cell counts. Some clones are missing from TCRdb's copy, which holds only in-frame ones; the method was immunoSEQ multiplex PCR. From that table come the V and J calls and clone size; the DNA was used to work out D and trimming. The data show about 92,000 clones, around 81% seen once. The sequenced material came from peripheral blood. The origin of this receptor is a middle-aged man who had recovered from COVID-19. The chain recombines TRBV11-1 with TRBJ1-6; D might be TRBD1 (5 bases). This CDR3 reads CASTTQGPASPLHF. The CDR3 region has the DNA TGTGCCAGCACCACGCAGGGTCCAGCTTCACCCCTCCACTTT.